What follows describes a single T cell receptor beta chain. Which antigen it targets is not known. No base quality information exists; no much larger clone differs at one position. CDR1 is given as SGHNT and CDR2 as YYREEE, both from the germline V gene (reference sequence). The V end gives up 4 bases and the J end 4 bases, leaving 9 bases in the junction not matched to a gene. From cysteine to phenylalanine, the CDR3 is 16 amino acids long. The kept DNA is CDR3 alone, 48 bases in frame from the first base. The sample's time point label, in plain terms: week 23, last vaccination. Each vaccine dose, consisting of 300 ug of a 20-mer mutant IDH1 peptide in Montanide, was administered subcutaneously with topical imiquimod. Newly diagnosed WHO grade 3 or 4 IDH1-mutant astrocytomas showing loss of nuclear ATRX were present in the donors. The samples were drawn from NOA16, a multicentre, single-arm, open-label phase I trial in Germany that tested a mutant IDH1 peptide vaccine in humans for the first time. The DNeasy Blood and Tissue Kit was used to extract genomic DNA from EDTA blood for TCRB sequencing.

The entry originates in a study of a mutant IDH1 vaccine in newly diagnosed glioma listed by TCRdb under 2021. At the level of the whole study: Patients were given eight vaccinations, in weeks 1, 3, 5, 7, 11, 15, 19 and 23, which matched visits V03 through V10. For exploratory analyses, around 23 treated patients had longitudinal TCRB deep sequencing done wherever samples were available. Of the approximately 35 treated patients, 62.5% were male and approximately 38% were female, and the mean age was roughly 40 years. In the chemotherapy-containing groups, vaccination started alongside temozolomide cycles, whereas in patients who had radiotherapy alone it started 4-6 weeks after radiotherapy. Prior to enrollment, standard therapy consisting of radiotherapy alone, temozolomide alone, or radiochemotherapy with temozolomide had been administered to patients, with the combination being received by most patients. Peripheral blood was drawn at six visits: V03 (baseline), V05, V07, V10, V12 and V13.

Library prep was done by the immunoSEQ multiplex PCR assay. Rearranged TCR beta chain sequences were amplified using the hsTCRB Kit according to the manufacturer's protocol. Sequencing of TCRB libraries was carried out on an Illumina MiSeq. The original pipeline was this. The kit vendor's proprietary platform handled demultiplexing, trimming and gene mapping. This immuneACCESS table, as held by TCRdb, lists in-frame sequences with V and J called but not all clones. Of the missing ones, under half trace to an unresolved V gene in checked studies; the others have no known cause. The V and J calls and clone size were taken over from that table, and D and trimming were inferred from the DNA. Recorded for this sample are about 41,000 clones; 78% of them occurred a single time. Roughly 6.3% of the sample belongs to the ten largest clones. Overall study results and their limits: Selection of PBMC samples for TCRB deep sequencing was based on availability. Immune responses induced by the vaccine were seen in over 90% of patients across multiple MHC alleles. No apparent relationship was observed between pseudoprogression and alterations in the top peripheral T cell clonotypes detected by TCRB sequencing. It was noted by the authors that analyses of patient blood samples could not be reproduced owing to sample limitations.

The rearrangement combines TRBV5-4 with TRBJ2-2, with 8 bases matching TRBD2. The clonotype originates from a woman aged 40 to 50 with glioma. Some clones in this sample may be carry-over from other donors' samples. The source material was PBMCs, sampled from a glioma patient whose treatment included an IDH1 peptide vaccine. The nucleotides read TGTGCCAGCAGCCCCGGGACCGGGAGGGGCACCGGGGAGCTGTTTTTT. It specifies CASSPGTGRGTGELFF.